The 7 T cell receptor beta chains reported below all come from one sample, sequenced in a study of blood T cell repertoires in COVID-19. Assay used: immunoSEQ multiplex PCR; TCRdb lists only in-frame clones, some missing. The sample holds fewer than 250,000 clones; roughly 85% are singletons and the top ten take approximately 0.89%. Sequencing input: peripheral blood. These receptors all stem from a man aged 40-55 years with acute or convalescent COVID-19.

This clone was observed once. J is TRBJ1-5 and V is TRBV6-6, with a tentative D call TRBD1 (6 bases). Between the trimmed V and J ends, which lost 5 bases and 5 bases, there was a span of 16 bases. Looked up from germline, CDR1 is MNHNY and CDR2 is SVGAGI (reference sequence). CDR3 size: 15 residues. Here the CDR3 DNA reads TGTGCCAGCAGTGCCTCAAGGGGGGGAGATCAGCCCCAGCATTTT. Its protein product is CASSASRGGDQPQHF.

The chain recombines TRBV3-1 (or the pseudogene TRBV3-2) with TRBJ2-7; D uncertain. The CDR3 is 15 residues long. Germline values: CDR1 LGHDT, CDR2 YNNKEL (reference sequence). Trimming took off 4 bases at V and 0 bases at J, with 13 bases between the two ends. CDR3 in amino acids: CASSPWAGSSYEQYF. CDR3 coding DNA: TGTGCCAGCAGCCCTTGGGCCGGTAGCTCCTACGAGCAGTACTTC.

This clone was observed a few times. This sequence joins TRBV6-5 and TRBJ1-1; TRBD1 aligns across 8 bases. Germline CDR1 reads MNHEY; CDR2 reads SVGAGI. The CDR3 covers 16 residues. V was pared by 4 bases and J by 4 bases, with 11 bases of the junction left unmatched. The CDR3 DNA sequence: TGTGCCAGCAGTTCCATTCCTGGACAGGGTAGCACTGAAGCTTTCTTT. Amino acids: CASSSIPGQGSTEAFF.

This clone was observed once. The gene calls are TRBV19 and TRBJ1-2, with 8 bases fitting TRBD1. The CDR3 spans 15 residues. Germline V lookup: CDR1 LNHDA, CDR2 SQIVND (reference sequence). The ends lost 4 bases at V and 7 bases at J; junction bases unmatched: 11. The DNA of the CDR3 is TGTGCCAGTAGTAGGCAGGGGGCAGGACATGGTGGCTACACCTTC. It codes for CASSRQGAGHGGYTF.

The chain is built from TRBV18 and TRBJ1-1; TRBD1 matches at 7 bases. The germline CDR1 and CDR2 sequences are KGHSH and LQKENI. With 4 bases clipped from V and 0 bases from J, the junction kept 8 bases outside the gene matches. The CDR3 sequence is 16 residues long. CDR3: CASSLTGAPLNTEAFF. Here the CDR3 DNA reads TGTGCCAGCTCACTTACAGGGGCCCCCTTGAACACTGAAGCTTTCTTT.

This clone was found once. The chain couples TRBV7-3 to TRBJ2-3; no clear D gene. V was pared by 2 bases and J by 2 bases, with 8 bases between. CDR3 length: 14 residues. In germline, CDR1 is SGHTA, CDR2 FQGTGA. In DNA form, the CDR3 reads TGTGCCAGCAGCTTACGAGATCCCACAGATACGCAGTATTTT. Amino acids: CASSLRDPTDTQYF.

The chain is built from TRBV11-3 and TRBJ2-3, with 7 nucleotides matching TRBD1. The CDR3 sequence is 16 residues long. The junction had 9 bases not matched to a gene; V was cut back by 4 bases and J by 2 bases. Germline lookup yields CDR1 SGHNT and CDR2 YENEEA. CDR3 nucleotide sequence: TGTGCCAGCAGCTACAGTACCGGGACAGTCACAGATACGCAGTATTTT. Protein: CASSYSTGTVTDTQYF.